The 4 T cell receptor beta chains in this list originate from one sample, sequenced in a study of cytomegalovirus exposure and HLA in healthy donors. Measured with immunoSEQ multiplex PCR; TCRdb has only the in-frame clones, and not every one. This table has around 300,000 clones, about 90% appearing once. The sequenced sample consisted of PBMCs. The receptors here all came from a woman aged 30 to 39 in good health and CMV-seropositive.

The chain uses TRBV19 and TRBJ2-7; TRBD2 agrees at 8 bases. Germline trimming cut 9 bases from V and 6 bases from J; bases unmatched to any gene: 10. The CDR3 is 13 amino acids. CDR1 is LNHDA and CDR2 is SQIVND in the germline V gene (reference sequence). CDR3 protein: CASAAGGAGEQYF. CDR3 coding DNA: TGTGCCAGCGCCGCCGGGGGGGCTGGCGAGCAGTACTTC.

The chain employs TRBV5-1 and TRBJ2-2; 10 bases are shared with TRBD2. CDR3 size: 18 residues. V was clipped by 3 bases and J by 2 bases; unmatched bases: 10. Germline loops: CDR1 SGHRS, CDR2 YFSETQ. The CDR3 region is CASSSRAGGLLNTGELFF. Here the CDR3 DNA reads TGCGCCAGCAGCTCCCGAGCGGGAGGGCTCTTAAACACCGGGGAGCTGTTTTTT.

V gene TRBV9 combines with J gene TRBJ1-3, with D maybe TRBD1 (6 bases). This CDR3 contains 16 residues. Per the germline V gene, CDR1 is SGDLS and CDR2 is YYNGEE. The V gene lost 0 bases and the J gene lost 1 base, with 11 bases spanning the gap. As DNA, the CDR3 is TGTGCCAGCAGCGTAGCTGAAGGGGGTTCTGGAAACACCATATATTTT. This codes for CASSVAEGGSGNTIYF.

V and J are TRBV11-2 and TRBJ1-5; a weak D match, TRBD1 (5 bases). The V gene's germline CDR1 is SGHAT and CDR2 FQNNGV. This CDR3 region has 16 residues. V was trimmed by 1 base and J by 5 bases, leaving 15 bases between them. The CDR3 coding sequence is TGTGCCAGCAGCTTAGGGGCCGGGGCGGGTGATCAGCCCCAGCATTTT. It yields the protein CASSLGAGAGDQPQHF.